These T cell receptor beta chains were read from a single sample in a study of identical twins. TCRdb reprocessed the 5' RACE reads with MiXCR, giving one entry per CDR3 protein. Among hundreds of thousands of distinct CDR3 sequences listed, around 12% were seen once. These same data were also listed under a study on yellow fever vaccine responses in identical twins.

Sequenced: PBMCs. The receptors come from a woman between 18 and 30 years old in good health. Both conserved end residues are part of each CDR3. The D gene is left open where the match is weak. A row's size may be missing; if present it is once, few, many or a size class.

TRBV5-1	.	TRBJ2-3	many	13	CASSLDLTDTQYF	TGTGCCAGCAGCTTAGATCTCACAGATACGCAGTATTTT
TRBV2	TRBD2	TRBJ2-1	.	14	CASSDKREYNEQFF	TGTGCCAGCAGTGACAAGCGGGAGTATAATGAGCAGTTCTTC
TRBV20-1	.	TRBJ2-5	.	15	CSARGGLPGAETQYF	TGCAGTGCTAGAGGGGGACTTCCCGGGGCAGAGACCCAGTACTTC
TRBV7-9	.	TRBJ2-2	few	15	CASSLSDSNTGELFF	TGTGCCAGCAGCTTATCCGATTCGAACACCGGGGAGCTGTTTTTT
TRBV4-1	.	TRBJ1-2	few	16	CASSQEIGDKNYGYTF	TGCGCCAGCAGCCAAGAAATTGGAGACAAGAACTATGGCTACACCTTC
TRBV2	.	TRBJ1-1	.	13	CASSGSRNTEAFF	TGTGCCAGCTCGGGGTCTCGGAACACTGAAGCTTTCTTT
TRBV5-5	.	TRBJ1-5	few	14	CASSLRGFGGPQHF	TGTGCCAGCAGTCTGCGGGGGTTCGGGGGGCCCCAGCATTTT
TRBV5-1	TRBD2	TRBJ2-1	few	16	CASSGSGTKGYNEQFF	TGCGCCAGCAGCGGGTCCGGGACTAAGGGCTACAATGAGCAGTTCTTC
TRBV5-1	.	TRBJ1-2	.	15	CASSLALGTNYGYTF	TGCGCCAGCAGCTTGGCGTTAGGGACCAACTATGGCTACACCTTC
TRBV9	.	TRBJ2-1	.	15	CASSVLVGPGIEQFF	TGTGCCAGCAGCGTATTGGTGGGCCCAGGGATCGAGCAGTTCTTC
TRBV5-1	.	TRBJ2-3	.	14	CASSTSSSTDTQYF	TGCGCCAGCAGCACGAGTTCCAGCACAGATACGCAGTATTTT
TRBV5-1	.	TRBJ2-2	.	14	CASSLGDTTGELFF	TGCGCCAGCAGCTTGGGGGATACCACCGGGGAGCTGTTTTTT
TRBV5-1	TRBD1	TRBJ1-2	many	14	CASSHPGQEYGYTF	TGCGCCAGCAGCCATCCAGGACAGGAATATGGCTACACCTTC
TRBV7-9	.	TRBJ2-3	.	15	CASSLGATSTDTQYF	TGTGCCAGCAGCTTAGGAGCCACTAGCACAGATACGCAGTATTTT
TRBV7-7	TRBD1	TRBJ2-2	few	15	CASRSTGGNTGELFF	TGTGCCAGCAGAAGCACAGGGGGCAACACCGGGGAGCTGTTTTTT
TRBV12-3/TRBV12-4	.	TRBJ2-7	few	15	CASSLGNSGSYEQYF	TGTGCCAGCAGTTTAGGTAACTCAGGCTCCTACGAGCAGTACTTC
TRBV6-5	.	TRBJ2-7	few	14	CASSYPPFVYEQYF	TGTGCCAGCAGTTACCCTCCTTTTGTCTACGAGCAGTACTTC
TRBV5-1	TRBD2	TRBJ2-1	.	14	CASSLVLAANEQFF	TGCGCCAGCAGCTTGGTGCTAGCGGCGAATGAGCAGTTCTTC
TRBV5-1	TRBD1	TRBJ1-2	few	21	CASSLERGLRDRGLANYGYTF	TGCGCCAGCAGCTTGGAACGGGGCTTACGGGACAGGGGGTTAGCTAACTATGGCTACACCTTC
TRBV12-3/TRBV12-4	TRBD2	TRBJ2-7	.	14	CASSRGTSRYEQYF	TGTGCCAGCAGTCGGGGGACTAGCCGCTACGAGCAGTACTTC
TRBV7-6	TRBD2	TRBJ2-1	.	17	CASSLPGLGVSGNEQFF	TGTGCCAGCAGCTTACCGGGACTAGGGGTTTCGGGCAATGAGCAGTTCTTC
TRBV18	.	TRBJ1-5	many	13	CASSPDWNQPQHF	TGTGCCAGCTCACCGGACTGGAATCAGCCCCAGCATTTT
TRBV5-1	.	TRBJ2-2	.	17	CASSWFSGSLFTGELFF	TGCGCCAGCAGCTGGTTTTCAGGGTCCCTTTTCACCGGGGAGCTGTTTTTT
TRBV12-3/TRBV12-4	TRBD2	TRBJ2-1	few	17	CASSSPKLAGGYNEQFF	TGTGCCAGCAGTTCCCCCAAACTAGCGGGCGGTTACAATGAGCAGTTCTTC
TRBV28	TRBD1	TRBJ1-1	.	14	CASSGGTVSTEAFF	TGTGCCAGCAGTGGAGGGACAGTTTCCACTGAAGCTTTCTTT
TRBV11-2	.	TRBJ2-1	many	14	CASILNTVYNEQFF	TGTGCCAGCATCTTAAACACAGTCTACAATGAGCAGTTCTTC
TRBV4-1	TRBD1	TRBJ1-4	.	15	CASSHGDRGTEKLFF	TGCGCCAGCAGCCATGGGGACAGGGGAACTGAAAAACTGTTTTTT
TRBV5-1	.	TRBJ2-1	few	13	CASSFDPYNEQFF	TGCGCCAGCAGTTTCGACCCCTACAATGAGCAGTTCTTC
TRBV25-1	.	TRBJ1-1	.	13	CASMEGLNTEAFF	TGTGCCAGCATGGAGGGGCTGAACACTGAAGCTTTCTTT
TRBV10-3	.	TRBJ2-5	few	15	CAISDSVQVEETQYF	TGTGCCATCAGTGATTCGGTACAGGTCGAAGAGACCCAGTACTTC
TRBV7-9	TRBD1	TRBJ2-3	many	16	CASSLPVGQDTDTQYF	TGTGCCAGCAGCCTACCCGTTGGACAGGACACAGATACGCAGTATTTT
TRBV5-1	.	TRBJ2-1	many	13	CASSLLSDGWKFF	TGCGCCAGCAGCTTGTTATCAGACGGTTGGAAGTTCTTC
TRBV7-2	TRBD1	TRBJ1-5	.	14	CASSGQGARQPQHF	TGTGCCAGCAGCGGCCAGGGGGCTAGGCAGCCCCAGCATTTT
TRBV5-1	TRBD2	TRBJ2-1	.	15	CASSLGGLAFNEQFF	TGCGCCAGCAGCTTGGGGGGACTAGCGTTCAATGAGCAGTTCTTC
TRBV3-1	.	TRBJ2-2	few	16	CASSVSGRKNTGELFF	TGTGCCAGCAGCGTTTCGGGCAGGAAGAACACCGGGGAGCTGTTTTTT
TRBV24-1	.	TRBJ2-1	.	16	CATSPGNEALGNEQFF	TGTGCCACCTCCCCAGGGAATGAGGCCTTGGGCAATGAGCAGTTCTTC
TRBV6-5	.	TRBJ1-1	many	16	CASSYSKTPMNTEAFF	TGTGCCAGCAGTTACTCGAAGACACCGATGAACACTGAAGCTTTCTTT
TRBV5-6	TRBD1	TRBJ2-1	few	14	CASKPGQDSNEQFF	TGTGCCAGCAAACCGGGACAGGACAGCAATGAGCAGTTCTTC